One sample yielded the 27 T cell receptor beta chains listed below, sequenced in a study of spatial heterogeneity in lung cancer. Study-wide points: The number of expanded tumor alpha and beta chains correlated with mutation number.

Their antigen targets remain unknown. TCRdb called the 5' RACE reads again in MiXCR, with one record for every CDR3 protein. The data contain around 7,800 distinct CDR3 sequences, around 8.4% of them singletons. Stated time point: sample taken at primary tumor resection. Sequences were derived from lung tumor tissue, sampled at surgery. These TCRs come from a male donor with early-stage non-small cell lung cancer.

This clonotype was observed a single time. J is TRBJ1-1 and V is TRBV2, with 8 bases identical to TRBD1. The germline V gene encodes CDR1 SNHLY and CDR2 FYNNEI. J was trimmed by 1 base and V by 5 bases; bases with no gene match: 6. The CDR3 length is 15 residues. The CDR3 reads CASSSTGEGNTEAFF. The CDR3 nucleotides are TGTGCCAGCAGTTCGACAGGGGAGGGGAACACTGAAGCTTTCTTT.

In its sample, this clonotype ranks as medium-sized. The CDR3 DNA reads as TGCAGTGCTAGAGATCGTCAGACAGGGAACTATGGCTACACCTTC. This gives the protein CSARDRQTGNYGYTF. The J gene is TRBJ1-2, the V gene TRBV20-1; 7 bases are a match to TRBD1. The CDR3 is 15 residues long. V shed 0 bases and J 2 bases; nucleotides not matched to a gene: 6. In germline, CDR1 is DFQATT, CDR2 SNEGSKA (reference sequence).

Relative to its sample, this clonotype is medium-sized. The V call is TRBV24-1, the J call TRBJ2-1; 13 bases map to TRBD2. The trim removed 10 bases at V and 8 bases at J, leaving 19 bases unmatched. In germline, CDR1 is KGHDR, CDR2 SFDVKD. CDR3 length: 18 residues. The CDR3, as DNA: TGTGCCACTTCCGACAGGGTCCCGGGACTAGCGGGATTGCATGAGCAGTTCTTC. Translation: CATSDRVPGLAGLHEQFF.

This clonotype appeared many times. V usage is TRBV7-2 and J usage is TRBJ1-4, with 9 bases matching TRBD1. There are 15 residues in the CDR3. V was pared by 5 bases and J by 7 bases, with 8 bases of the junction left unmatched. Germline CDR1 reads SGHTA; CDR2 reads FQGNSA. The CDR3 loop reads CASSLLGTGSEKLFF. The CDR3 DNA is TGTGCCAGCAGCCTCCTCGGGACAGGGAGTGAAAAACTGTTTTTT.

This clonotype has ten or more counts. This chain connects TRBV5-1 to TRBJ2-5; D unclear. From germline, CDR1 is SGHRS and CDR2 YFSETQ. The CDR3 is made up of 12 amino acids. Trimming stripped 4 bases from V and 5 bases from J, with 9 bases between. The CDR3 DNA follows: TGCGCCAGCAGCCAATCGATGGAGACCCAGTACTTC. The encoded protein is CASSQSMETQYF.

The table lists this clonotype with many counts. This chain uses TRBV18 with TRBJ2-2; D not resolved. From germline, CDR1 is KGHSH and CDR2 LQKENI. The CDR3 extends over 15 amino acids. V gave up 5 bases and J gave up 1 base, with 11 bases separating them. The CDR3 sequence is CASSSRRMNTGELFF. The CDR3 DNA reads TGTGCCAGCTCATCCCGGCGGATGAACACCGGGGAGCTGTTTTTT.

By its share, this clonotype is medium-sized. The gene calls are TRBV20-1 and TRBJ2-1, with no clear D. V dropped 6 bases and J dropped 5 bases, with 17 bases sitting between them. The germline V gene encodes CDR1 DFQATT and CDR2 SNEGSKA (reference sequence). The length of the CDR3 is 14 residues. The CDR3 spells CSAAPRGRHNEQFF. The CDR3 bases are TGCAGTGCCGCACCCCGTGGACGGCACAATGAGCAGTTCTTC.

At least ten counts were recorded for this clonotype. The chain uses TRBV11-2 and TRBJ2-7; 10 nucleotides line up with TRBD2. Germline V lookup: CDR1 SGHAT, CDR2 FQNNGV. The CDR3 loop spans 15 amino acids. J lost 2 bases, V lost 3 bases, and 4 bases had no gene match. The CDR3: CASSLELAGTYEQYF. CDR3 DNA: TGTGCCAGCAGCTTGGAACTAGCGGGGACCTACGAGCAGTACTTC.

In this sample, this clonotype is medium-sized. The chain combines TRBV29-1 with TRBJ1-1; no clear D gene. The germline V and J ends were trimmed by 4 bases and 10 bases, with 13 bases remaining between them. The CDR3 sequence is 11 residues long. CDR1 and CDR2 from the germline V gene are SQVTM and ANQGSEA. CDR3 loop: CSVVGQKGAFF. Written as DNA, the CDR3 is TGCAGCGTTGTTGGGCAGAAAGGAGCTTTCTTT. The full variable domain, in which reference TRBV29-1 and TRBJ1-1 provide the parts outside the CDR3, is SAVISQKPSRDICQRGTSLTIQCQVDSQVTMMFWYRQQPGQSLTLIATANQGSEATYESGFVIDKFPISRPNLTFSTLTVSNMSPEDSSIYLCSVVGQKGAFFGQGTRLTVV.

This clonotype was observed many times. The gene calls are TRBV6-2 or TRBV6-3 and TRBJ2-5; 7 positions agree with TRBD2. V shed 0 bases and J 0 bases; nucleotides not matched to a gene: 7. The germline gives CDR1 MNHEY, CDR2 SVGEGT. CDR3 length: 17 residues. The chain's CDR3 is CASSYSILAEYQETQYF. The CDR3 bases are TGTGCCAGCAGTTACTCGATCCTAGCGGAATACCAAGAGACCCAGTACTTC.

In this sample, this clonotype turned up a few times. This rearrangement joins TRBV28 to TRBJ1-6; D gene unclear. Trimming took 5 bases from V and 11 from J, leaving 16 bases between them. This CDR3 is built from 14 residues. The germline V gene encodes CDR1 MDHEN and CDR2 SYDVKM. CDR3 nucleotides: TGTGCCAGCAGTCCTGTCGCTACCCGGACACCCCTCCACTTT. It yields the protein CASSPVATRTPLHF.

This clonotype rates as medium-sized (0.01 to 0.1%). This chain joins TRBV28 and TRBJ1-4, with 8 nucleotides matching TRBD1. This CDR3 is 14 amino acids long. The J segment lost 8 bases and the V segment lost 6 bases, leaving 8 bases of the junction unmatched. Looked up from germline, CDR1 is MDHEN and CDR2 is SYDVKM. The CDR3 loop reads CASREQGGDEKLFF. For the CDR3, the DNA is TGTGCCAGCAGGGAACAGGGGGGTGACGAAAAACTGTTTTTT.

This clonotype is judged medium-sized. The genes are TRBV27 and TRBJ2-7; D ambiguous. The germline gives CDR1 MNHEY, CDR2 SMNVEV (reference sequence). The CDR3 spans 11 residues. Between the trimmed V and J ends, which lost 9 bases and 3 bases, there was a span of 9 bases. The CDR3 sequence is CASKTLYEQYF. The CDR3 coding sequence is TGTGCCAGTAAGACCCTCTACGAGCAGTACTTC.

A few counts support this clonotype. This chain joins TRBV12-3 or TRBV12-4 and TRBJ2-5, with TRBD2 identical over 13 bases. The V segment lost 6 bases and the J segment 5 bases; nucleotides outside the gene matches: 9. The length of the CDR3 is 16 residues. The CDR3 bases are TGTGCCAGCAGCCGCCTTGGACTAGCGGGAGTTGAGACCCAGTACTTC. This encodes CASSRLGLAGVETQYF.

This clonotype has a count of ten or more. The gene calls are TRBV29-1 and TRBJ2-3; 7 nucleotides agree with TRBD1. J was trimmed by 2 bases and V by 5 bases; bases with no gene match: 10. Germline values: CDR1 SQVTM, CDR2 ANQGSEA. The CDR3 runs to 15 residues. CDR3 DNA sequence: TGCAGCGTTCAGACAGGGAGTATAGTCACAGATACGCAGTATTTT. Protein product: CSVQTGSIVTDTQYF.

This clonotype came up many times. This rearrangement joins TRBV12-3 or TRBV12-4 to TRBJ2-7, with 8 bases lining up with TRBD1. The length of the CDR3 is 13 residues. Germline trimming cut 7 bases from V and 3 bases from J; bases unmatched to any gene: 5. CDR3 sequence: CASNLGQGYEQYF. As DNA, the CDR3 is TGTGCCAGCAACCTAGGACAGGGCTACGAGCAGTACTTC.

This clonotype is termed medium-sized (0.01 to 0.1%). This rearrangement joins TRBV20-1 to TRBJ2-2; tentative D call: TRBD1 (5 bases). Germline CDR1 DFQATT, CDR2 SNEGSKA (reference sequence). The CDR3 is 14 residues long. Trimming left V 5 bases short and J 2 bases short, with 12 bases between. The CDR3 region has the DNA TGCAGTGCTCCCTGGCAGGGTAACACCGGGGAGCTGTTTTTT. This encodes CSAPWQGNTGELFF.

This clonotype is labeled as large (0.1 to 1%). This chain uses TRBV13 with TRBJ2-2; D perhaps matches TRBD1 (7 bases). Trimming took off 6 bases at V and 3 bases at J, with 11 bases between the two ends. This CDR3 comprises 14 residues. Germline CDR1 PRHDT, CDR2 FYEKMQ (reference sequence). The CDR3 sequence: CASRSRGDTGELFF. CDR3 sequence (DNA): TGTGCCAGCAGATCCAGGGGGGACACCGGGGAGCTGTTTTTT.

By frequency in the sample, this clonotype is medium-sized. The CDR3 nucleotides read TGTGCCAGCACTCCGAGATCTGGGCGCGGTGGCTACACCTTC. Encoded protein: CASTPRSGRGGYTF. This chain joins TRBV6-6 and TRBJ1-2; D is undetermined. The CDR3 is 14 residues long. V dropped 7 bases and J dropped 7 bases, with 19 bases sitting between them. CDR1 is MNHNY and CDR2 is SVGAGI in the germline V gene (reference sequence).

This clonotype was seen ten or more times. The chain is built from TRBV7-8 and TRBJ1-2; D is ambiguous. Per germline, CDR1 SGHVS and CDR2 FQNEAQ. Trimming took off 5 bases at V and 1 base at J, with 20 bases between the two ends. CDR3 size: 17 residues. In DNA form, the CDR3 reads TGTGCCAGCAGCCCTTACATTTTGGCTGGGGATAACTATGGCTACACCTTC. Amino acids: CASSPYILAGDNYGYTF.

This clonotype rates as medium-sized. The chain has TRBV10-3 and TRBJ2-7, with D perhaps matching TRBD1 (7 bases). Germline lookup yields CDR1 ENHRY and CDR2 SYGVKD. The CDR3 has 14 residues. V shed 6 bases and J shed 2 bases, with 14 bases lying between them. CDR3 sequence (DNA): TGTGCCATCAGAAGGGCAGGGGGGCCCTACGAGCAGTACTTC. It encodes CAIRRAGGPYEQYF.

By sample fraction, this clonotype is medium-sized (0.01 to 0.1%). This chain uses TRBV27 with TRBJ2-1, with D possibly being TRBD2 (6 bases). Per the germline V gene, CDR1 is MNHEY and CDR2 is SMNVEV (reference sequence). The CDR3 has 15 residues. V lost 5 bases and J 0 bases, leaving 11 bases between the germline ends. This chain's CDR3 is CASSLGTPSYNEQFF. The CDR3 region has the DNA TGTGCCAGCAGTCTGGGGACTCCCTCCTACAATGAGCAGTTCTTC.

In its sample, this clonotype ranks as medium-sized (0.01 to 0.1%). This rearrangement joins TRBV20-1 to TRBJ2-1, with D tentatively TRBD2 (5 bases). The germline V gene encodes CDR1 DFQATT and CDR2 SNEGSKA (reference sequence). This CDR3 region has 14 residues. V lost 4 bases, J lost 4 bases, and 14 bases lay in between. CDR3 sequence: CSAIIRESYNEQFF. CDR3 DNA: TGCAGTGCTATCATCCGGGAATCGTACAATGAGCAGTTCTTC.

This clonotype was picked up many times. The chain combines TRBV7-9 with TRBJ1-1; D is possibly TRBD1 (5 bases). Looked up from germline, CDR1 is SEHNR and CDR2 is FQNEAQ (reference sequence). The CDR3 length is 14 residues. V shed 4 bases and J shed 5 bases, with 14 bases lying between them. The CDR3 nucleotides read TGTGCCAGCAGCTCCGCGAGAGGGGATACTGAAGCTTTCTTT. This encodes CASSSARGDTEAFF.

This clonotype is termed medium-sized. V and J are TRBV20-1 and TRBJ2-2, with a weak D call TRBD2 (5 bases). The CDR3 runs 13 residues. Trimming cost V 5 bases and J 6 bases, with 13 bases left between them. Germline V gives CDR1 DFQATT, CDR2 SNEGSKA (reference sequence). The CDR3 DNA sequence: TGCAGTGCTCGGGGTCCTGGGGCCGGGGAGCTGTTTTTT. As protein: CSARGPGAGELFF.

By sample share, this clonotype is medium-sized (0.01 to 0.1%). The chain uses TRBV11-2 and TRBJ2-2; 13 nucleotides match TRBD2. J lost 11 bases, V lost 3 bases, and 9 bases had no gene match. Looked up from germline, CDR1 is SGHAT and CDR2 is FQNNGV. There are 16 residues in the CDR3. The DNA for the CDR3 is TGTGCCAGCAGCTTCACTAGCGGGAGGGCTCATGTCGAGCTGTTTTTT. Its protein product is CASSFTSGRAHVELFF.

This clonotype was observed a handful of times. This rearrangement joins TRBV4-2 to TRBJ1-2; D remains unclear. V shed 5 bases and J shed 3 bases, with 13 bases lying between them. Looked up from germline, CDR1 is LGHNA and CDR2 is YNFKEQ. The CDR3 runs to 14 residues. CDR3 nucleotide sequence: TGTGCCAGCAGCTCCCGCCCGGACGACTATGGCTACACCTTC. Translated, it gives CASSSRPDDYGYTF.